These 18 T cell receptor beta chains originate from one sample sequenced in a study of brain T cells in children with intractable seizures. As to time point: blood from clinic visit 5 months post-surgery; TSC patient then seizure free. Sequencing was performed with immunoSEQ multiplex PCR; in TCRdb, only in-frame clones are kept and a portion is missing. The sample has about 340,000 clones, roughly 92% seen once. Here the sequenced sample was peripheral blood, taken less than 6 months after surgery. The receptors stem from a boy under two years old with tuberous sclerosis and intractable seizures.

The chain is built from TRBV30 and TRBJ1-1; D ambiguous. The CDR3 totals 11 residues. The germline V gene has CDR1 GTSNPN and CDR2 SVGIG (reference sequence). V shed 2 bases and J shed 11 bases, with 12 bases lying between them. The CDR3 DNA reads TGTGCCTGGAGTAACCAAAAGGAGGCTTTCTTT. Translating gives CAWSNQKEAFF.

V and J are TRBV19 and TRBJ1-5, with a tentative D call TRBD1 (6 bases). This CDR3 comprises 13 residues. The V gene lost 1 base and the J gene lost 7 bases, with 8 bases spanning the gap. Germline assignment: CDR1 LNHDA and CDR2 SQIVND (reference sequence). The CDR3 reads CASSIGRGQPQHF. The CDR3 region has the DNA TGTGCCAGTAGTATAGGGAGGGGGCAGCCCCAGCATTTT.

This chain connects TRBV6-1 to TRBJ2-7; 10 positions agree with TRBD1. Germline V gene lookup returns CDR1 MNHNS and CDR2 SASEGT. This CDR3 comprises 14 residues. V lost 1 base, J lost 3 bases, and 0 bases stayed unmatched. The CDR3 sequence is CASSEGTGGYEQYF. The CDR3 DNA reads TGTGCCAGCAGTGAAGGGACAGGGGGCTACGAGCAGTACTTC.

The chain employs TRBV15 and TRBJ1-1; D is unresolved. Trimming cost V 5 bases and J 2 bases, with 12 bases left between them. This CDR3 has 14 residues. Germline assignment: CDR1 LNHNV and CDR2 YYDKDF (reference sequence). The CDR3 DNA is TGTGCCACCAGCGGAAAAACAGAAAACACTGAAGCTTTCTTT. Protein sequence: CATSGKTENTEAFF.

V and J are TRBV5-1 and TRBJ2-7; possible D gene TRBD1, 6 bases. The CDR3 sequence is 14 residues long. V shed 0 bases and J shed 3 bases, with 10 bases lying between them. Germline V gives CDR1 SGHRS, CDR2 YFSETQ. DNA of the CDR3: TGCGCCAGCAGCTTGGGGGGACAAATCTACGAGCAGTACTTC. It yields the protein CASSLGGQIYEQYF.

The DNA of the CDR3 is TGCGCCAGCAGCCCCGGCGGACAAACCTACGAGCAGTACTTC. Its translation is CASSPGGQTYEQYF. The chain has TRBV5-1 and TRBJ2-7; D perhaps matches TRBD1 (5 bases). V was clipped by 4 bases and J by 2 bases, with 13 bases between them. Germline values: CDR1 SGHRS, CDR2 YFSETQ. The CDR3 spans 14 residues. Variable domain in full (rest from reference TRBV5-1 and TRBJ2-7): KAGVTQTPRYLIKTRGQQVTLSCSPISGHRSVSWYQQTPGQGLQFLFEYFSETQRNKGNFPGRFSGRQFSNSRSEMNVSTLELGDSALYLCASSPGGQTYEQYFGPGTRLTVT.

The genes are TRBV28 and TRBJ2-7; 7 nucleotides agree with TRBD2. This CDR3 is built from 15 residues. Trimming removed 3 bases from V and 3 bases from J; junction bases left unmatched: 8. Germline CDR1 is MDHEN and CDR2 is SYDVKM. The CDR3 DNA reads as TGTGCCAGCAGTTTCGTCTCTAGCGGAAACTACGAGCAGTACTTC. Amino acid sequence: CASSFVSSGNYEQYF.

This clone was observed a single time. The V gene is TRBV28, the J gene TRBJ1-1; TRBD1 matches 9 bases. Germline V CDR1 and CDR2: MDHEN, SYDVKM. V gave up 4 bases and J gave up 5 bases; unmatched junction bases: 8. The CDR3 sequence is 15 residues long. The CDR3, as DNA: TGTGCCAGCAGTTCGGTGGGACAGGGAGGGACTGAAGCTTTCTTT. Translated, it gives CASSSVGQGGTEAFF.

The chain employs TRBV20-1 and TRBJ1-6; 8 nucleotides align to TRBD1. V lost 6 bases and J lost 7; bases outside the gene matches: 8. Per the germline V gene, CDR1 is DFQATT and CDR2 is SNEGSKA (reference sequence). CDR3 length equals 14 residues. CDR3 DNA sequence: TGCAGTGCCAGTTCGGACAGGGTAAATTCACCCCTCCACTTT. Protein: CSASSDRVNSPLHF.

The chain is built from TRBV6-5 and TRBJ1-2; 9 nucleotides line up with TRBD1. Germline CDR1 and CDR2: MNHEY and SVGAGI. The CDR3 spans 15 residues. The trim removed 6 bases at V and 8 bases at J, leaving 13 bases unmatched. The CDR3, as DNA: TGTGCCAGCAGGGCTTGGACAGGGGATAGAGGAGGCTACACCTTC. This sequence encodes CASRAWTGDRGGYTF.

The chain couples TRBV18 to TRBJ2-7, with D possibly TRBD1 on 6 matching bases. Germline CDR1 is KGHSH and CDR2 is LQKENI. The ends were cut back, 1 base at V and 2 bases at J, with 9 bases in the middle. The CDR3 loop spans 14 amino acids. CDR3 bases: TGTGCCAGCTCACCACTCGGGGACACCTACGAGCAGTACTTC. This sequence encodes CASSPLGDTYEQYF.

This clone has only a few counts. This chain links TRBV6-6 with TRBJ1-2; 9 bases map to TRBD1. The CDR3 has 14 residues. Germline V gives CDR1 MNHNY, CDR2 SVGAGI (reference sequence). V shed 2 bases, J shed 7 bases, and the junction held 5 bases outside the gene matches. The CDR3 DNA reads TGTGCCAGCAGTTACGGACAGGGGCTTGGTGGCTACACCTTC. Translation: CASSYGQGLGGYTF.

The chain couples TRBV7-6 to TRBJ2-1, with 13 bases aligning to TRBD2. This CDR3 region has 16 residues. V lost 5 bases and J lost 5; bases outside the gene matches: 6. Germline assignment: CDR1 SGHVS and CDR2 FNYEAQ. The CDR3: CASSLLAGGLDNEQFF. In DNA, the CDR3 is TGTGCCAGCAGCCTACTAGCGGGGGGGCTGGACAATGAGCAGTTCTTC.

This clone was detected only once. The V gene is TRBV5-8, the J gene TRBJ2-7, with D unclear. Germline loops: CDR1 SGHTS, CDR2 YDEGEE. This CDR3 is built from 11 residues. The ends were cut back, 3 bases at V and 3 bases at J, with 4 bases in the middle. The CDR3 DNA is TGTGCCAGCAGCTCTTACTACGAGCAGTACTTC. It specifies CASSSYYEQYF.

This clone has a single count. This chain's CDR3 is CASSLGDRGPYEQYF. As DNA, the CDR3 is TGTGCCAGCAGCTTAGGAGACAGGGGTCCTTACGAGCAGTACTTC. This chain connects TRBV7-9 to TRBJ2-7, with 8 bases that match TRBD1. CDR1 is SEHNR and CDR2 is FQNEAQ in the germline V gene (reference sequence). J gave up 4 bases and V 1 base, and 6 bases lay outside the gene matches. This CDR3 is 15 amino acids long.

The chain combines TRBV5-4 with TRBJ1-2; unclear D gene. The CDR3 runs 14 residues. Germline loops: CDR1 SGHNT, CDR2 YYREEE (reference sequence). Deletions cut 0 bases from V and 6 bases from J, with 12 bases between. CDR3 sequence reads: CASSLAMEAHGYTF. The CDR3 nucleotides are TGTGCCAGCAGCTTGGCCATGGAGGCTCATGGCTACACCTTC.

The chain links TRBV6-4 to TRBJ1-2, with a weak D call TRBD1 (5 bases). The V end was cut by 3 bases, the J end by 7 bases, with 12 bases between. This CDR3 comprises 13 residues. Germline loops: CDR1 MRHNA, CDR2 SNTAGT. The CDR3 DNA sequence: TGTGCCAGCAGTGAGTCGCCAGGGTCTGGCTACACCTTC. This translates into CASSESPGSGYTF.

As concerns this clone: Other DNA sequences in the same sample also yield this CDR3. The chain couples TRBV30 to TRBJ1-5; tentatively, D is TRBD1 (5 bases). Germline V CDR1 and CDR2: GTSNPN, SVGIG (reference sequence). The CDR3 consists of 13 residues. V was shortened by 1 base and J by 4 bases, with 8 bases between the two germline ends. As DNA, the CDR3 is TGTGCCTGGAGTGATCAGGGTAATCAGCCCCAGCATTTT. Amino acid sequence: CAWSDQGNQPQHF.